One and the same sample provided the 32 T cell receptor beta chains below, sequenced in a study of T cells in Graves' hyperthyroidism and ophthalmopathy. Amplified TCR beta CDR3 regions came from RNA transcripts. In the first-round RT-PCR of the TCR CDR3, the HTBI primer set was used. In TCRdb, the multiplex PCR reads were re-called with MiXCR into one record per CDR3 protein. Of a few hundred thousand distinct CDR3 sequences in the sample, around a sixth were seen once. Sequencing used blood. The receptors were sampled from a woman aged 18-30 years with Graves' hyperthyroidism that later progressed to Graves' ophthalmopathy.

This clonotype was detected ten times or more. The chain has TRBV5-1 and TRBJ2-1; D perhaps matches TRBD1 (5 bases). The CDR3 length is 16 residues. Germline V gene sequence: CDR1 SGHRS, CDR2 YFSETQ. With 4 bases removed from V and 7 bases from J, the gap between germline ends came to 21 bases. The CDR3 loop reads CASSNEQVARTNEQFF. In DNA, the CDR3 is TGCGCCAGCAGCAATGAACAGGTGGCCCGGACGAATGAGCAGTTCTTC.

V gene TRBV29-1 combines with J gene TRBJ2-3; D unresolved. The CDR3 totals 11 residues. Per germline, CDR1 SQVTM and CDR2 ANQGSEA. V dropped 7 bases and J dropped 5 bases, with 10 bases sitting between them. The CDR3 reads CSGSRGDTQYF. Here the CDR3 DNA reads TGCAGCGGATCACGCGGAGATACGCAGTATTTT.

This clonotype was counted ten times or more. V usage is TRBV20-1 and J usage is TRBJ2-7, with D possibly being TRBD2 (6 bases). This CDR3 has 13 amino acids. V dropped 4 bases and J dropped 4 bases, with 14 bases sitting between them. Germline CDR1 is DFQATT and CDR2 is SNEGSKA (reference sequence). The DNA for the CDR3 is TGCAGTGCTACGAGGACTACCTCTTACGAGCAGTACTTC. Translation gives CSATRTTSYEQYF.

The V gene is TRBV6-1, the J gene TRBJ2-1, with 8 bases lining up with TRBD1. V lost 6 bases to trimming and J lost 6 bases; unmatched junction nucleotides: 10. Germline CDR1 and CDR2: MNHNS and SASEGT. This CDR3 is built from 15 residues. In DNA form, the CDR3 reads TGTGCCAGCAGCCAAGGGACAGGTACCCTCAATGAGCAGTTCTTC. Amino acids: CASSQGTGTLNEQFF.

This clonotype has ten or more counts. This CDR3 reads CASSSGFSSYNEQFF. CDR3 DNA sequence: TGTGCCAGCAGCTCCGGTTTCAGCTCCTACAATGAGCAGTTCTTC. V is TRBV11-3 and J is TRBJ2-1, with no clear D. V lost 4 bases and J lost 0, with 10 bases in between. CDR1 SGHNT and CDR2 YENEEA come from the germline V gene. The CDR3 sequence is 15 residues long.

This chain links TRBV6-5 with TRBJ2-1; D uncertain. The germline V gene encodes CDR1 MNHEY and CDR2 SVGAGI. This CDR3 has 17 residues. V shed 4 bases and J shed 0 bases, with 16 bases lying between them. The CDR3, as DNA: TGTGCCAGCAGTTGCTCCGGACGGTTGAGCTCCTACAATGAGCAGTTCTTC. Translated: CASSCSGRLSSYNEQFF.

This clonotype was observed at least ten times. The V and J genes are TRBV7-2 and TRBJ2-1; no clear D. The CDR3 length is 12 residues. Germline CDR1 reads SGHTA; CDR2 reads FQGNSA. The V end lost 1 base, the J end lost 8 bases, and 6 bases lay between the germline ends. The CDR3 sequence: CASSLGVHEQFF. CDR3 nucleotide sequence: TGTGCCAGCAGCTTAGGTGTCCATGAGCAGTTCTTC.

This clonotype was recorded at least ten times. The rearrangement uses TRBV2 and TRBJ2-6; TRBD2 might be the D (5 bases). V lost 3 bases and J 2 bases, leaving 14 bases between the germline ends. Germline CDR1 reads SNHLY; CDR2 reads FYNNEI. The CDR3 sequence is 17 residues long. In DNA, the CDR3 is TGTGCCAGCAGTGAGGGGAGTGTCGGGGCTGGGGCCAACGTCCTGACTTTC. It yields the protein CASSEGSVGAGANVLTF.

The chain uses TRBV28 and TRBJ2-4; D is uncertain. CDR1 and CDR2 (germline): MDHEN, SYDVKM. V was trimmed by 3 bases and J by 7 bases, leaving 10 bases between them. The CDR3 is 13 amino acids. The CDR3 spells CASSFPPANIQYF. CDR3 DNA: TGTGCCAGCAGTTTCCCGCCTGCTAACATTCAGTACTTC. Supplemented by reference TRBV28 and TRBJ2-4, the full variable domain reads DVKVTQSSRYLVKRTGEKVFLECVQDMDHENMFWYRQDPGLGLRLIYFSYDVKMKEKGDIPEGYSVSREKKERFSLILESASTNQTSMYLCASSFPPANIQYFGAGTRLSVL.

CDR3 in amino acids: CASSGGTVNVRTDTQYF. Here the CDR3 DNA reads TGCGCCAGCAGCGGGGGGACAGTGAATGTACGCACAGATACGCAGTATTTT. The chain has TRBV5-1 and TRBJ2-3; tentative D call: TRBD1 (7 bases). CDR1 and CDR2 (germline): SGHRS, YFSETQ. The V gene lost 4 bases and the J gene lost 1 base, with 19 bases spanning the gap. The CDR3 contains 17 residues.

In this sample, this clonotype turned up many times. The V call is TRBV7-8, the J call TRBJ2-5; the match to TRBD2 covers 13 bases. The germline V gene encodes CDR1 SGHVS and CDR2 FQNEAQ. The CDR3 covers 18 residues. With V trimmed by 0 bases and J by 3 bases, 7 bases remained unmatched. CDR3 sequence: CASSLARVLAGGEETQYF. CDR3 sequence (DNA): TGTGCCAGCAGCTTAGCGAGAGTACTAGCGGGAGGGGAAGAGACCCAGTACTTC.

At least ten counts were recorded for this clonotype. The chain uses TRBV27 and TRBJ1-2; D unresolved. The germline gives CDR1 MNHEY, CDR2 SMNVEV (reference sequence). Trimming removed 10 bases at V and 2 bases at J, with 8 bases between. The CDR3 is 11 residues long. CDR3 DNA sequence: TGTGCCACCAAAGACAACTATGGCTACACCTTC. Translated: CATKDNYGYTF.

In this sample, this clonotype turned up many times. The gene calls are TRBV7-2 and TRBJ2-7; tentatively, D is TRBD1 (7 bases). Between the trimmed V and J ends, which lost 7 bases and 5 bases, there was a span of 21 bases. The CDR3 extends over 15 amino acids. Per germline, CDR1 SGHTA and CDR2 FQGNSA. The CDR3 region has the DNA TGTGCCAGCAACTCAGGGGAGACAGGGAGGAACGAGCAGTACTTC. Protein sequence: CASNSGETGRNEQYF.

This clonotype was seen many times. This chain connects TRBV6-1 to TRBJ2-1; D may correspond to TRBD1 or TRBD2 (5 bases each). CDR1 MNHNS and CDR2 SASEGT come from the germline V gene. This CDR3 region has 19 residues. Trimming took off 7 bases at V and 0 bases at J, with 25 bases between the two ends. The CDR3 region has the DNA TGTGCCAGCACTACCCGGGACGTTAGGTACTTGAGCTCCTACAATGAGCAGTTCTTC. It yields the protein CASTTRDVRYLSSYNEQFF.

There are many counts of this clonotype. DNA of the CDR3: TGCAGTGCTAGAGAACCGGTTCCCACAGATACGCAGTATTTT. It is translated as CSAREPVPTDTQYF. The chain couples TRBV20-1 to TRBJ2-3, with unresolved D. CDR1 DFQATT and CDR2 SNEGSKA come from the germline V gene (reference sequence). Deletions cut 0 bases from V and 2 bases from J, with 9 bases between. The CDR3 length is 14 residues.

As to this clonotype: A read error may explain this, as a much larger clone is one base away. It is likely a read error, because the conserved phenylalanine at the end of the CDR3 is missing. The V and J genes are TRBV29-1 and TRBJ2-5; 8 nucleotides match TRBD1. V dropped 6 bases and J dropped 2; count of bases not matched to a gene: 20. CDR3 length equals 18 residues. CDR1 SQVTM and CDR2 ANQGSEA come from the germline V gene. CDR3 in DNA: TGCAGCGTGGAGAAACTCGAGGCCAGGGGGCTTCCACAAGAGACCCAGTACTCC. This codes for CSVEKLEARGLPQETQYS.

This clonotype has at least ten counts. This sequence joins TRBV6-1 and TRBJ1-5, with 7 bases that match TRBD1. The length of the CDR3 is 14 residues. Germline V gives CDR1 MNHNS, CDR2 SASEGT. V shed 7 bases and J 0 bases; nucleotides not matched to a gene: 3. The CDR3: CASTGTDSNQPQHF. The CDR3 nucleotides read TGTGCCAGCACCGGGACAGATAGCAATCAGCCCCAGCATTTT.

J is TRBJ2-2 and V is TRBV3-1, with D hard to call. Between the trimmed V and J ends, which lost 0 bases and 4 bases, there was a span of 6 bases. The CDR3 covers 14 residues. Germline V gene sequence: CDR1 LGHDT, CDR2 YNNKEL (reference sequence). CDR3 nucleotides: TGTGCCAGCAGCCAAGATCAAAGCACCGGGGAGCTGTTTTTT. This gives the protein CASSQDQSTGELFF.

The rearrangement links TRBV19 to TRBJ2-5; 10 bases map to TRBD2. The CDR3 spans 14 residues. V lost 4 bases to trimming and J lost 3 bases; unmatched junction nucleotides: 2. Germline-derived CDR1 and CDR2 are LNHDA and SQIVND (reference sequence). CDR3 nucleotide sequence: TGTGCCAGTAGTACTAGCGGGGGTAAAGAGACCCAGTACTTC. It encodes CASSTSGGKETQYF.

This clonotype was counted ten times or more. This rearrangement joins TRBV28 to TRBJ2-3, with a weak D call TRBD1 (6 bases). The ends were cut back, 8 bases at V and 3 bases at J, with 15 bases in the middle. Germline CDR1 reads MDHEN; CDR2 reads SYDVKM. The CDR3 length is 14 residues. CDR3 residues: CASGIRDITDTQYF. The CDR3 DNA follows: TGTGCCAGCGGGATCCGGGACATAACAGATACGCAGTATTTT.

This clonotype appeared many times. The V and J genes are TRBV3-1 and TRBJ2-7; no firm D call. The V end was cut by 2 bases, the J end by 6 bases, with 11 bases between. The CDR3 loop spans 13 amino acids. Germline V CDR1 and CDR2: LGHDT, YNNKEL (reference sequence). The CDR3 bases are TGTGCCAGCAGCCAAACTCCGCTAGGCGAGCAGTACTTC. It specifies CASSQTPLGEQYF.

This clonotype has a handful of counts. V is TRBV29-1 and J is TRBJ1-4; no definite D call. Per the germline V gene, CDR1 is SQVTM and CDR2 is ANQGSEA. Trimming took 1 base from V and 7 from J, leaving 10 bases between them. This CDR3 is 13 amino acids long. The CDR3 here is CSVEGAVGEKLFF. CDR3 in DNA: TGCAGCGTTGAAGGGGCAGTGGGTGAAAAACTGTTTTTT.

This clonotype came up many times. This rearrangement joins TRBV20-1 to TRBJ2-1; no clear D gene. Looked up from germline, CDR1 is DFQATT and CDR2 is SNEGSKA (reference sequence). Trimming cost V 5 bases and J 0 bases, with 8 bases left between them. This CDR3 has 13 residues. CDR3 in amino acids: CSADASSYNEQFF. CDR3 coding DNA: TGCAGTGCTGACGCAAGCTCCTACAATGAGCAGTTCTTC.

This clonotype has ten or more counts. The gene calls are TRBV6-1 and TRBJ1-2; D remains unclear. The CDR3 covers 13 residues. The germline CDR1 and CDR2 sequences are MNHNS and SASEGT. V lost 5 bases to trimming and J lost 2 bases, with 9 bases between them. CDR3 DNA sequence: TGTGCCAGCAGTTCGGCCACCAACTATGGCTACACCTTC. This encodes CASSSATNYGYTF.

This clonotype was recorded at least ten times. This sequence joins TRBV29-1 and TRBJ2-5; no clear D gene. The CDR3 covers 14 residues. CDR1 SQVTM and CDR2 ANQGSEA come from the germline V gene. V gave up 4 bases and J gave up 4 bases, with 16 bases separating them. The CDR3 DNA follows: TGCAGCGTTGCGCGGCGACTCACCAGAGAGACCCAGTACTTC. It specifies CSVARRLTRETQYF.

As DNA, the CDR3 is TGTGCCAGCAGCTTAAGGGGGGGGACAGGGCACGAAAAACTGTTTTTT. Its translation: CASSLRGGTGHEKLFF. The chain couples TRBV7-8 to TRBJ1-4, with TRBD1 matching 9 bases. The CDR3 runs 16 residues. Germline trimming cut 2 bases from V and 8 bases from J; bases unmatched to any gene: 9. Germline CDR1 SGHVS, CDR2 FQNEAQ.

This chain connects TRBV4-1 to TRBJ2-1; 7 bases agree with TRBD2. CDR1 is MGHRA and CDR2 is YSYEKL in the germline V gene. The V and J ends lost 7 bases and 9 bases, in that order; junction bases with no gene match: 9. The CDR3 contains 13 residues. The CDR3 coding sequence is TGCGCCAGCATAGGTGCGGGAGTTACTGAGCAGTTCTTC. It is translated as CASIGAGVTEQFF.

This clonotype was observed many times. The rearrangement joins TRBV20-1 to TRBJ2-1; D call uncertain. V lost 6 bases to trimming and J lost 2 bases, with 17 bases between them. Per the germline V gene, CDR1 is DFQATT and CDR2 is SNEGSKA (reference sequence). This CDR3 comprises 15 residues. CDR3 loop: CSANIDTLPYNEQFF. The CDR3, as DNA: TGCAGTGCAAACATAGACACCCTTCCCTACAATGAGCAGTTCTTC.

This clonotype was observed many times. J is TRBJ2-1 and V is TRBV20-1; tentatively, D is TRBD2 (6 bases). Germline V gene lookup returns CDR1 DFQATT and CDR2 SNEGSKA (reference sequence). The V and J ends lost 0 bases and 10 bases respectively, with 16 bases between them. The CDR3 covers 14 residues. CDR3 sequence: CSARDWAGTREQFF. CDR3 in DNA: TGCAGTGCTAGAGACTGGGCGGGAACGCGAGAGCAGTTCTTC.

This clonotype has a count of ten or more. The J gene is TRBJ2-3, the V gene TRBV13, with no clear D. From germline, CDR1 is PRHDT and CDR2 FYEKMQ (reference sequence). V lost 2 bases and J 4 bases, leaving 4 bases between the germline ends. This CDR3 region has 12 residues. For the CDR3, the DNA is TGTGCCAGCAGCTTATCCCCAGATACGCAGTATTTT. Translating it yields CASSLSPDTQYF.

Turning to this clonotype: In this CDR3 the conserved last residue, phenylalanine or tryptophan, is missing, so a read error is likely. This chain uses TRBV4-1 with TRBJ2-4, with 8 bases that match TRBD2. CDR1 and CDR2 (germline): MGHRA, YSYEKL. J gave up 2 bases and V 0 bases, and 6 bases lay outside the gene matches. The CDR3 runs to 17 residues. CDR3 in DNA: TGCGCCAGCAGCCAAGATTACGGGAGGGTAACCAAAAACATTCAGTACCTC. It yields the protein CASSQDYGRVTKNIQYL.

Ten or more counts support this clonotype. The chain has TRBV20-1 and TRBJ2-3, with 10 bases that match TRBD1. Germline V gene lookup returns CDR1 DFQATT and CDR2 SNEGSKA (reference sequence). J lost 2 bases, V lost 5 bases, and 1 base had no gene match. CDR3 length equals 13 residues. Written as DNA, the CDR3 is TGCAGTGCTGGACAGGGGGTCACAGATACGCAGTATTTT. It yields the protein CSAGQGVTDTQYF.